Shown below are 10 T cell receptor beta chains from a single sample sequenced in a study of blood T cell repertoires in COVID-19. Only in-frame clones appear in the TCRdb table, and some are missing; sequencing was by immunoSEQ multiplex PCR. The sample yields 85,000 to 130,000 clones, over 75% seen once. The sample was peripheral blood. All receptors derive from a human donor in a cohort sampled during active COVID-19.

V and J are TRBV30 and TRBJ2-5; 9 bases are a match to TRBD1. Germline-derived CDR1 and CDR2 are GTSNPN and SVGIG (reference sequence). CDR3 size: 12 residues. The ends lost 6 bases at V and 6 bases at J; junction bases unmatched: 5. This CDR3 is CACTGGGQTQYF. In DNA, the CDR3 is TGTGCCTGCACAGGGGGCGGACAGACCCAGTACTTC.

V is TRBV7-2 and J is TRBJ1-5; D gene ambiguous. Germline lookup yields CDR1 SGHTA and CDR2 FQGNSA. This CDR3 is built from 16 residues. V gave up 2 bases and J gave up 3 bases, with 14 bases separating them. CDR3 nucleotides: TGTGCCAGCAGCTTATTATACGCCAGGAACAATCAGCCCCAGCATTTT. Translation gives CASSLLYARNNQPQHF.

The chain employs TRBV6-4 and TRBJ2-7, with 9 positions matching TRBD1. CDR1 and CDR2 (germline): MRHNA, SNTAGT. The CDR3 spans 17 residues. Trimming cost V 4 bases and J 1 base; bases outside gene matches: 11. The CDR3 loop is CASSGIPPGTGSYEQYF. CDR3 nucleotide sequence: TGTGCCAGCAGTGGGATACCTCCCGGGACAGGGTCCTACGAGCAGTACTTC.

The J gene is TRBJ2-1, the V gene TRBV15; D gene uncertain. The V gene's germline CDR1 is LNHNV and CDR2 YYDKDF (reference sequence). The V gene lost 0 bases and the J gene lost 8 bases, with 5 bases spanning the gap. This CDR3 region has 12 residues. Written as DNA, the CDR3 is TGTGCCACCAGCAGAGACAGGCATGAGCAGTTCTTC. Protein: CATSRDRHEQFF.

V is TRBV6-5 and J is TRBJ2-7, with TRBD1 matching over 10 bases. Germline V CDR1 and CDR2: MNHEY, SVGAGI. This CDR3 is 15 amino acids long. V was clipped by 6 bases and J by 3 bases; unmatched bases: 8. For the CDR3, the DNA is TGTGCCAGCAGACACAGGACAGGGGGATTCTACGAGCAGTACTTC. Its translation: CASRHRTGGFYEQYF.

The table lists this clone with a count of one. The CDR3: CAIRGGASNYGYTF. In nucleotides, the CDR3 is TGTGCCATCCGGGGAGGGGCTTCGAACTATGGCTACACCTTC. J is TRBJ1-2 and V is TRBV10-3; D perhaps matches TRBD1 (5 bases). Germline V gene sequence: CDR1 ENHRY, CDR2 SYGVKD. V was shortened by 8 bases and J by 2 bases, with 15 bases between the two germline ends. The CDR3 covers 14 residues.

This chain uses TRBV3-1 (or the pseudogene TRBV3-2) with TRBJ2-7, with a possible D match to TRBD2 (5 bases). V shed 1 base and J shed 4 bases, with 14 bases lying between them. The CDR3 runs to 15 residues. CDR1 LGHDT and CDR2 YNNKEL come from the germline V gene (reference sequence). CDR3 sequence: CASSQAGSLGYEQYF. For the CDR3, the DNA is TGTGCCAGCAGCCAAGCGGGGAGCCTCGGATACGAGCAGTACTTC.

The V call is TRBV3-1 (or the pseudogene TRBV3-2), the J call TRBJ2-1; possible D gene TRBD1, 5 bases. V lost 2 bases to trimming and J lost 9 bases, with 17 bases between them. The germline gives CDR1 LGHDT, CDR2 YNNKEL (reference sequence). The CDR3 totals 15 residues. The CDR3 here is CASSQRVPRVSEQFF. CDR3 DNA sequence: TGTGCCAGCAGCCAACGGGTCCCCAGGGTCAGTGAGCAGTTCTTC.

The CDR3 region has the DNA TGTGCCAGCAGTCACGGGGATTTTTATGGCTACACCTTC. It yields the protein CASSHGDFYGYTF. The rearrangement joins TRBV6-2 or TRBV6-3 to TRBJ1-2; no reliable D call. The CDR3 is made up of 13 amino acids. Per the germline V gene, CDR1 is MNHEY and CDR2 is SVGEGT. Trimming took off 5 bases at V and 5 bases at J, with 12 bases between the two ends.

The chain recombines TRBV6-4 with TRBJ2-5; D is perhaps TRBD2 (5 bases). The germline V gene has CDR1 MRHNA and CDR2 SNTAGT. V was clipped by 3 bases and J by 5 bases, with 13 bases between them. The CDR3 is 14 amino acids. The CDR3 region is CASSESGPAETQYF. In DNA form, the CDR3 reads TGTGCCAGCAGTGAGAGCGGTCCTGCGGAGACCCAGTACTTC.